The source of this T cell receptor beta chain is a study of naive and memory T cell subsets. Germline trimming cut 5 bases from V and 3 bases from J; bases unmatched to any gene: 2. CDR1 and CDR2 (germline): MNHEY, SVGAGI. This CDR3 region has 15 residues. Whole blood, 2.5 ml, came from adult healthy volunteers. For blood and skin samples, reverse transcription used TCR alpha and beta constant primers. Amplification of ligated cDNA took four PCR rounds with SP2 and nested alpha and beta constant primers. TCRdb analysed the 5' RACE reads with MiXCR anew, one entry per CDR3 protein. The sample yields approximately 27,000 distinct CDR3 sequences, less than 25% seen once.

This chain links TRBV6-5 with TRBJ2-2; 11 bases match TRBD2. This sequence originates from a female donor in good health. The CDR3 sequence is CASSVSGGDTGELFF. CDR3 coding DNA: TGTGCCAGCAGTGTTAGCGGGGGGGACACCGGGGAGCTGTTTTTT.